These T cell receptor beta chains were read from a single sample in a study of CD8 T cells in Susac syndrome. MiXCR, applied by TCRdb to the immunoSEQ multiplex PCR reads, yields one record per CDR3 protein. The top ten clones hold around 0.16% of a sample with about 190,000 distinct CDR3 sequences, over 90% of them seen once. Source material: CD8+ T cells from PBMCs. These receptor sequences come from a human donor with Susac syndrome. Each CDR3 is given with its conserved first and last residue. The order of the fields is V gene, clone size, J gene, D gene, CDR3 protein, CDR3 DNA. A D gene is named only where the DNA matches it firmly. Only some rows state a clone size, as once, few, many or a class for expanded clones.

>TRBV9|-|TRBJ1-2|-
CASSEPGQTRKGYTF
TGTGCCAGCAGCGAACCAGGACAGACACGTAAAGGCTACACCTTC
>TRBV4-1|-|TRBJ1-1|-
CASSHPAITEAFF
TGCGCCAGCAGTCACCCAGCGATCACTGAAGCTTTCTTT
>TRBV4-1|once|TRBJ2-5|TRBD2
CASSPAGGGETQYF
TGCGCCAGCAGCCCAGCGGGAGGGGGAGAGACCCAGTACTTC
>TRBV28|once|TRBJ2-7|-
CASSLGEYEQYF
TGTGCCAGCAGTTTAGGGGAGTACGAGCAGTACTTC
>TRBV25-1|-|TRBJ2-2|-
CASSGPRGVDTGELFF
TGTGCCAGCAGTGGCCCGAGGGGGGTAGACACCGGGGAGCTGTTTTTT
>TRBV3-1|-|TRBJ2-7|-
CASSQAPGELYEQYF
TGTGCCAGCAGCCAAGCCCCGGGAGAACTCTACGAGCAGTACTTC
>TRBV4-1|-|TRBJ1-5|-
CASSQDRDRRGPQHF
TGCGCCAGCAGCCAAGACAGGGACCGTAGAGGGCCCCAGCATTTT
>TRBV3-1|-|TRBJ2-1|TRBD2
CASSARGGEEAYNEQFF
TGTGCCAGCAGTGCCCGGGGAGGGGAGGAGGCCTACAATGAGCAGTTCTTC
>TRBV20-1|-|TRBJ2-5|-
CSASVNQETQYF
TGCAGTGCTAGCGTAAACCAAGAGACCCAGTACTTC
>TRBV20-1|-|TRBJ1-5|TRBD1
CSAQQGDHQPQHF
TGCAGTGCTCAACAGGGGGACCATCAGCCCCAGCATTTT
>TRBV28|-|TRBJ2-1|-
CASSLNQGMYNEQFF
TGTGCCAGCAGTTTAAATCAGGGGATGTACAATGAGCAGTTCTTC
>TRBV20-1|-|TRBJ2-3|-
CSAGPYTDTQYF
TGCAGTGCTGGACCCTACACAGATACGCAGTATTTT
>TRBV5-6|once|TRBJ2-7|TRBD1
CASSVHLTGGGRQYF
TGTGCCAGCAGCGTACACCTGACAGGGGGGGGACGGCAGTACTTC
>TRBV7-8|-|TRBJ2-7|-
CASSPRQFYEQYF
TGTGCCAGCAGCCCGCGACAGTTCTACGAGCAGTACTTC
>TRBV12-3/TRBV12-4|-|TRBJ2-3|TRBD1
CASSAPGQDHTDTQYF
TGTGCCAGCAGTGCTCCGGGACAGGACCACACAGATACGCAGTATTTT
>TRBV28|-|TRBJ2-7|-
CASSLTRGSYEQYF
TGTGCCAGCAGTTTAACCAGGGGATCCTACGAGCAGTACTTC
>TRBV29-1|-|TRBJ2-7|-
CSVSPGTYEQYF
TGCAGCGTGAGTCCAGGAACCTACGAGCAGTACTTC
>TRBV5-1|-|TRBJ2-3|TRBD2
CASGAREGSTDTQYF
TGCGCCAGTGGGGCGCGGGAGGGGTCGACAGATACGCAGTATTTT
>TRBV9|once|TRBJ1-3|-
CASSGSGSSGNTIYF
TGTGCCAGCAGCGGGTCAGGTAGCTCTGGAAACACCATATATTTT
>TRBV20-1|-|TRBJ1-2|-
CSATENYGHTF
TGCAGTGCTACGGAGAACTATGGCCACACCTTC
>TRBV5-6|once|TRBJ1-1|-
CASSNAQSKAFF
TGTGCCAGCAGTAATGCCCAGAGTAAAGCTTTCTTT
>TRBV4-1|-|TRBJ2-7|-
CASSPGSSSSYEQYF
TGCGCCAGCAGCCCAGGATCTAGTTCCTCCTACGAGCAGTACTTC
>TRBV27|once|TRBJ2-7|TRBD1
CASSTSAGTVVYEQYF
TGTGCCAGCAGTACATCCGCCGGGACAGTGGTCTACGAGCAGTACTTC
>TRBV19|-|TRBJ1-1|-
CASSMWTAGTEAFF
TGTGCCAGTAGTATGTGGACAGCAGGCACTGAAGCTTTCTTT
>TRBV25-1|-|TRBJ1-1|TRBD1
CASSGTGVWYTEAFF
TGTGCCAGCAGTGGAACAGGGGTTTGGTACACTGAAGCTTTCTTT
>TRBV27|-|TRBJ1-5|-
CASSNSGGPTSNQPQHF
TGTGCCAGCAGCAATTCGGGGGGGCCCACAAGCAATCAGCCCCAGCATTTT
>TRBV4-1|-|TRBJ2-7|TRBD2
CASSHPSGGLYEQYF
TGCGCCAGCAGCCACCCTAGCGGGGGGCTATACGAGCAGTACTTC
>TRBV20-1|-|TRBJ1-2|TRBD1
CSARDRASPYYGYTF
TGCAGTGCTAGGGACAGGGCGAGCCCTTACTATGGCTACACCTTC
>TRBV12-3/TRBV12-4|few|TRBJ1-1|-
CASSFPGAEAFF
TGTGCCAGCAGTTTTCCGGGGGCTGAAGCTTTCTTT
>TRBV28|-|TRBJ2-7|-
CASTRDGVDYEQYF
TGTGCCAGCACCAGGGACGGAGTTGACTACGAGCAGTACTTC
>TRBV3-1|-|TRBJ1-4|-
CASSHVGGQNEKLFF
TGTGCCAGCAGCCACGTAGGAGGACAAAATGAAAAACTGTTTTTT
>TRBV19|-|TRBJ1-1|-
CASSIDGRMNTEAFF
TGTGCCAGTAGTATTGATGGCCGGATGAACACTGAAGCTTTCTTT
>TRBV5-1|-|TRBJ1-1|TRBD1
CASSVPGQSAFSEAFF
TGCGCCAGCAGCGTTCCGGGACAGTCGGCGTTCTCTGAAGCTTTCTTT
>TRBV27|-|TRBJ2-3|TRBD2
CASSLGLDSTDTQYF
TGTGCCAGCAGTCTCGGACTAGATAGCACAGATACGCAGTATTTT
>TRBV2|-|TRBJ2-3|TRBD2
CASRTGTSLPTDTQYF
TGTGCCAGCAGAACTGGGACTAGCCTTCCCACAGATACGCAGTATTTT
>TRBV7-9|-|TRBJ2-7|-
CASSHRQTKTYYEQYF
TGTGCCAGCAGCCACCGACAGACTAAAACTTACTACGAGCAGTACTTC
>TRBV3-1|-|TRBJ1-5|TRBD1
CASSRDREVPQPQHF
TGTGCCAGCAGCAGAGACAGGGAAGTGCCCCAGCCCCAGCATTTT
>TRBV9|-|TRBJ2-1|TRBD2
CASSVREGVNEQFF
TGTGCCAGCAGCGTCAGGGAGGGTGTGAATGAGCAGTTCTTC
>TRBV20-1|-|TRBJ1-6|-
CSAPAGGSYNSPLHF
TGCAGTGCTCCGGCGGGCGGCTCCTATAATTCACCCCTCCACTTT
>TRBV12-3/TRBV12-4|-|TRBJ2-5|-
CASSLFDREGETQYF
TGTGCCAGCAGTTTATTCGACAGGGAGGGAGAGACCCAGTACTTC
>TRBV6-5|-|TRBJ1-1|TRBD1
CASSYSVSGGRNTEAFF
TGTGCCAGCAGTTACTCGGTTTCAGGGGGCAGAAACACTGAAGCTTTCTTT
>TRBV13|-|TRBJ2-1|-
CASMGGRRYNEQFF
TGTGCCAGCATGGGGGGGCGCAGGTACAATGAGCAGTTCTTC